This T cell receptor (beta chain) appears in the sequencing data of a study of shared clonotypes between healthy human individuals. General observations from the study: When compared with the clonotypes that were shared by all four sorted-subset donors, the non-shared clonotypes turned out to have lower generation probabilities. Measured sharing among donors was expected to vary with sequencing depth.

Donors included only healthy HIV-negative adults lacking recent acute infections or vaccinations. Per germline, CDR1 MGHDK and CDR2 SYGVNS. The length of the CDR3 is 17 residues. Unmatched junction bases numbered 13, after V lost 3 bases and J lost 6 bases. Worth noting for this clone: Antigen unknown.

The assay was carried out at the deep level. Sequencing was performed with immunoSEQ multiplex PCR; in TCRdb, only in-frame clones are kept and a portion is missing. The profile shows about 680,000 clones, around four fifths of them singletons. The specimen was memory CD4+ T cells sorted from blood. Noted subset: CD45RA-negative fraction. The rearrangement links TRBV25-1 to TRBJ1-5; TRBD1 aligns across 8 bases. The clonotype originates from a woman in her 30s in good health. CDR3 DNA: TGTGCCAGCAGTGATACGGGACAGGAGGTTGAGAGTCAGCCCCAGCATTTT. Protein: CASSDTGQEVESQPQHF.